Following are 20 T cell receptor beta chains from one sample sequenced in a study of OX40 agonist ivuxolimab in advanced cancers. Measured with immunoSEQ multiplex PCR; TCRdb has only the in-frame clones, and not every one. The sample yields approximately 90,000 clones, approximately 88% seen once. The source was CD4+ or CD8+ T cells sorted from blood, collected in a trial of the OX40 agonist ivuxolimab. These receptors were collected from an adult with an advanced solid tumor such as melanoma, head and neck, liver or kidney cancer.

V usage is TRBV18 and J usage is TRBJ1-5; 10 bases are a match to TRBD1. The CDR3 totals 14 residues. The ends lost 3 bases at V and 5 bases at J; junction bases unmatched: 1. CDR1 and CDR2 (germline): KGHSH, LQKENI. As DNA, the CDR3 is TGTGCCAGCTCACCTGGGACAGGGGATCAGCCCCAGCATTTT. It encodes CASSPGTGDQPQHF. The full variable domain, rest sourced from reference TRBV18 and TRBJ1-5, is NAGVMQNPRHLVRRRGQEARLRCSPMKGHSHVYWYRQLPEEGLKFMVYLQKENIIDESGMPKERFSAEFPKEGPSILRIQQVVRGDSAAYFCASSPGTGDQPQHFGDGTRLSIL.

V gene TRBV6-5 combines with J gene TRBJ2-7; D possibly corresponds to TRBD2 (5 bases). The CDR3 has 15 amino acids. Trimming removed 2 bases at V and 3 bases at J, with 14 bases between. Germline-derived CDR1 and CDR2 are MNHEY and SVGAGI. The CDR3 coding sequence is TGTGCCAGCAGTTACACGAGCGGACTTTACTACGAGCAGTACTTC. Its protein is CASSYTSGLYYEQYF.

The J gene is TRBJ1-1, the V gene TRBV7-8, with TRBD1 matching 8 bases. V lost 4 bases to trimming and J lost 1 base; unmatched junction nucleotides: 5. Germline V CDR1 and CDR2: SGHVS, FQNEAQ. The CDR3 has 15 amino acids. The CDR3 nucleotides read TGTGCCAGCAGCTCCGCAGGGGGCTCGAACACTGAAGCTTTCTTT. It yields the protein CASSSAGGSNTEAFF.

The chain carries TRBV6-6 and TRBJ2-1; 9 bases agree with TRBD2. The CDR3 length is 16 residues. The germline V gene has CDR1 MNHNY and CDR2 SVGAGI (reference sequence). Unmatched junction bases numbered 8, after V lost 0 bases and J lost 8 bases. CDR3 sequence (DNA): TGTGCCAGCAGTTACTCAGGCGGGGGGGCCTCGGATGAGCAGTTCTTC. It translates to CASSYSGGGASDEQFF.

The gene calls are TRBV14 and TRBJ1-1; D unresolved. Germline V gene sequence: CDR1 SGHDN, CDR2 FVKESK. Trimming removed 0 bases from V and 10 bases from J, with 12 bases in between. The CDR3 runs to 13 residues. The CDR3 DNA reads as TGTGCCAGCAGCCAAGATCGGCGGGGAGTAGCTTTCTTT. Translating gives CASSQDRRGVAFF.

This rearrangement joins TRBV6-1 to TRBJ1-2; tentative D call: TRBD1 (6 bases). With 4 bases removed from V and 6 bases from J, the gap between germline ends came to 18 bases. Germline V lookup: CDR1 MNHNS, CDR2 SASEGT. The CDR3 sequence is 15 residues long. The CDR3 DNA follows: TGTGCCAGCAGTGTCTCTAGGGGGGGCGTAGATGGCTACACCTTC. The encoded protein is CASSVSRGGVDGYTF.

This sequence joins TRBV27 and TRBJ2-5, with no clear D. CDR1 and CDR2 (germline): MNHEY, SMNVEV (reference sequence). This CDR3 is 14 amino acids long. V was trimmed by 3 bases and J by 1 base, leaving 9 bases between them. CDR3 in amino acids: CASSFSRLQETQYF. CDR3 DNA sequence: TGTGCCAGCAGTTTTTCTCGCCTCCAAGAGACCCAGTACTTC.

The chain recombines TRBV5-5 with TRBJ2-5; the D is unclear. Germline CDR1 and CDR2: SGHKS and YYEKEE (reference sequence). The ends were cut back, 6 bases at V and 5 bases at J, with 11 bases in the middle. The CDR3 spans 12 residues. The CDR3 spells CASTLIEETQYF. DNA of the CDR3: TGTGCCAGCACCCTGATAGAGGAGACCCAGTACTTC.

The chain couples TRBV5-1 to TRBJ1-1; D perhaps matches TRBD1 (5 bases). Trimming took off 0 bases at V and 10 bases at J, with 10 bases between the two ends. Germline values: CDR1 SGHRS, CDR2 YFSETQ. The CDR3 consists of 12 residues. DNA for the CDR3: TGCGCCAGCAGCTTGGATGGCGGGGGAGCTTTCTTT. Protein sequence: CASSLDGGGAFF. Looking up the rest from reference TRBV5-1 and TRBJ1-1 gives the full variable domain: KAGVTQTPRYLIKTRGQQVTLSCSPISGHRSVSWYQQTPGQGLQFLFEYFSETQRNKGNFPGRFSGRQFSNSRSEMNVSTLELGDSALYLCASSLDGGGAFFGQGTRLTVV.

The rearrangement uses TRBV6-1 and TRBJ1-3; D perhaps matches TRBD1 (5 bases). The V gene's germline CDR1 is MNHNS and CDR2 SASEGT. The CDR3 runs to 14 residues. The V end lost 7 bases, the J end lost 0 bases, and 10 bases lay between the germline ends. The CDR3: CASTRGVSGNTIYF. The CDR3 nucleotides read TGTGCCAGCACCCGGGGGGTCTCTGGAAACACCATATATTTT.

This sequence joins TRBV7-9 and TRBJ1-6, with a tentative D call TRBD1 (5 bases). Germline CDR1 reads SEHNR; CDR2 reads FQNEAQ (reference sequence). The CDR3 consists of 14 residues. V was trimmed by 6 bases and J by 8 bases, leaving 14 bases between them. The CDR3 region has the DNA TGTGCCAGCAGTCCGCCGGGACTGGATTCACCCCTCCACTTT. Translated, it gives CASSPPGLDSPLHF.

This chain connects TRBV5-1 to TRBJ1-1; tentatively, D is TRBD1 (5 bases). The CDR3 totals 13 residues. The germline V and J ends were trimmed by 0 bases and 11 bases, with 14 bases remaining between them. Germline CDR1 SGHRS, CDR2 YFSETQ. The CDR3 is CASSLEDTLMAFF. The CDR3 DNA follows: TGCGCCAGCAGCTTGGAGGACACGCTTATGGCTTTCTTT.

This chain joins TRBV28 and TRBJ2-7; the D gene is possibly TRBD1 (5 bases). Germline CDR1 is MDHEN and CDR2 is SYDVKM. V dropped 0 bases and J dropped 2 bases, with 14 bases sitting between them. The CDR3 has 16 amino acids. The DNA of the CDR3 is TGTGCCAGCAGTTTATGGGGTCAGGGCCCTACCTACGAGCAGTACTTC. Its translation is CASSLWGQGPTYEQYF.

This chain connects TRBV28 to TRBJ2-2; 11 nucleotides match TRBD1. Germline V gene data show CDR1 as MDHEN and CDR2 as SYDVKM. Trimming at V came to 8 bases and at J to 5 bases, leaving 10 bases not matched to a gene. This CDR3 contains 16 residues. Here the CDR3 DNA reads TGTGCCAGCCAATCCTGGGACAGGGGGGGAACCGGGGAGCTGTTTTTT. Translated, it gives CASQSWDRGGTGELFF.

J is TRBJ2-2 and V is TRBV18, with no clear D. Germline CDR1 reads KGHSH; CDR2 reads LQKENI. The V end lost 4 bases, the J end lost 4 bases, and 7 bases lay between the germline ends. The CDR3 contains 13 residues. CDR3 in amino acids: CASSQDTTGELFF. CDR3 coding DNA: TGTGCCAGCTCACAGGATACCACCGGGGAGCTGTTTTTT.

This chain links TRBV19 with TRBJ1-2; 10 bases agree with TRBD1. V shed 5 bases and J 4 bases; nucleotides not matched to a gene: 4. The CDR3 is 14 residues long. CDR1 is LNHDA, CDR2 SQIVND, per germline (reference sequence). DNA for the CDR3: TGTGCCAGTAGTGGACAGGGGGACTTCTATGGCTACACCTTC. It codes for CASSGQGDFYGYTF.

This chain joins TRBV6-1 and TRBJ2-7; 7 bases map to TRBD1. The CDR3 is made up of 14 amino acids. The germline CDR1 and CDR2 sequences are MNHNS and SASEGT. J was trimmed by 4 bases and V by 7 bases; bases with no gene match: 10. The CDR3 DNA reads TGTGCCAGCAAGGGATGGACAGGATGGTACGAGCAGTACTTC. This translates into CASKGWTGWYEQYF.

The chain couples TRBV19 to TRBJ2-3, with D perhaps TRBD1 or TRBD2 (5 bases each). CDR3 length equals 15 residues. Trimming pared 4 bases from V and 0 bases from J, leaving 11 bases between. CDR1 is LNHDA, CDR2 SQIVND, per germline (reference sequence). CDR3 bases: TGTGCCAGTAGTAGGGACCCTCAGAGCACAGATACGCAGTATTTT. This translates into CASSRDPQSTDTQYF.

The CDR3 loop is CSVGTGGLETQYF. In nucleotides, the CDR3 is TGCAGCGTTGGAACAGGGGGCTTGGAGACCCAGTACTTC. The genes are TRBV29-1 and TRBJ2-5; 9 bases agree with TRBD1. V shed 4 bases and J 5 bases; nucleotides not matched to a gene: 5. The CDR3 covers 13 residues. Per the germline V gene, CDR1 is SQVTM and CDR2 is ANQGSEA.

This chain connects TRBV11-2 to TRBJ1-5; 7 nucleotides agree with TRBD1. The germline CDR1 and CDR2 sequences are SGHAT and FQNNGV. There are 15 residues in the CDR3. V lost 0 bases and J lost 4; bases outside the gene matches: 3. CDR3 loop: CASSLDGRGNQPQHF. DNA for the CDR3: TGTGCCAGCAGCTTAGATGGCAGGGGGAATCAGCCCCAGCATTTT.